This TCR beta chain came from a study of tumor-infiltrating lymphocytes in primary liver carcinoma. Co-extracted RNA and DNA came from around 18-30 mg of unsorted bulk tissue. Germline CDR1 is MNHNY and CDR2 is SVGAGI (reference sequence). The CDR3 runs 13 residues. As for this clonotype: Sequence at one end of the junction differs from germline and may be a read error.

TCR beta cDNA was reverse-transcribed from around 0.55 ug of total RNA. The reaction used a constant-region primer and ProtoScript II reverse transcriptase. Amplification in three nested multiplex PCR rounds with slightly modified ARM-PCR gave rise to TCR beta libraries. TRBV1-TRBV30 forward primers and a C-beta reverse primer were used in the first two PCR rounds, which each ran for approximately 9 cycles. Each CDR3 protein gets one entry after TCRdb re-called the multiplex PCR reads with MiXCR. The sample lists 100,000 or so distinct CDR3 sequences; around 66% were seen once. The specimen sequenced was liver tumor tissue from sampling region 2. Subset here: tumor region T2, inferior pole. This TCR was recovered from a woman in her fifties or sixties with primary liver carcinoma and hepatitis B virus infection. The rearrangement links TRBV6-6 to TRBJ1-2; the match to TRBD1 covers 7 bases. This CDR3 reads CASSYGNRGSYTF. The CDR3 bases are TGCGCCAGCAGTTACGGGAACAGGGGCAGCTACACCTTC.